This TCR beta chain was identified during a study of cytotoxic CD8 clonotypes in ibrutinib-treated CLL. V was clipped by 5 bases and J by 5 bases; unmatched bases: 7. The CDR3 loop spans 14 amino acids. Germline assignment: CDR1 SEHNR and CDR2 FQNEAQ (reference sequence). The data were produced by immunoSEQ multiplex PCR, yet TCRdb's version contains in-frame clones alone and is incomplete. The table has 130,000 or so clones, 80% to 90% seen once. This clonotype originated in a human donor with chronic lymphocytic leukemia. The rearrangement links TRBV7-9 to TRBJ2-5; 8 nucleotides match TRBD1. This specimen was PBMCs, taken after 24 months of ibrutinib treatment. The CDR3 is CASSPAGGVETQYF. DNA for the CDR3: TGTGCCAGCAGCCCAGCAGGGGGCGTGGAGACCCAGTACTTC.